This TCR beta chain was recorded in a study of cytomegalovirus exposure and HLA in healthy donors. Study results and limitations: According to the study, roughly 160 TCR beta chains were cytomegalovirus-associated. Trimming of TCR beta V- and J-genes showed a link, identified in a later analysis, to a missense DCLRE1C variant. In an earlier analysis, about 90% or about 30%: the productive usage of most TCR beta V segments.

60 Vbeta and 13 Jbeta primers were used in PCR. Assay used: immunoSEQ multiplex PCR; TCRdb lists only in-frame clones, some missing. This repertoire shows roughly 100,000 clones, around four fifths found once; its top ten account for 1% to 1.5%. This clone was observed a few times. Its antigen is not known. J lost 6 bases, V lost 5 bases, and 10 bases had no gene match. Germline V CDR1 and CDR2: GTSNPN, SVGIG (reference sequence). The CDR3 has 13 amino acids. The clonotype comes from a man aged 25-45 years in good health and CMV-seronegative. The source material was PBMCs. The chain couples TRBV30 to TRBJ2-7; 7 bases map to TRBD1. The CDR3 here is CAWHQITGVEQYF. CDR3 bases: TGTGCCTGGCACCAGATAACAGGGGTCGAGCAGTACTTC.